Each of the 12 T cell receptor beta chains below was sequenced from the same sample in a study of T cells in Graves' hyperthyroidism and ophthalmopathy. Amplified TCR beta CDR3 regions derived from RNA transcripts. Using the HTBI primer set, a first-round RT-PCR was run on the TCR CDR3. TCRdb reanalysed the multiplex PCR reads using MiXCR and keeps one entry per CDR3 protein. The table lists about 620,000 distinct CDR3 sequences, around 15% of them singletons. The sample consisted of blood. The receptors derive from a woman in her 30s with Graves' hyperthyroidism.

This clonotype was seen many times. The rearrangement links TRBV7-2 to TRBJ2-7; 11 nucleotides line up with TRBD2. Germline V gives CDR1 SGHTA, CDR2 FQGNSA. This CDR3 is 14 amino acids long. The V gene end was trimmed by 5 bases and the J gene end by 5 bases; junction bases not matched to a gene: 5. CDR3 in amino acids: CASSPRSGRDEQYF. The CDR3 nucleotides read TGTGCCAGCAGCCCCCGTAGCGGGAGGGACGAGCAGTACTTC.

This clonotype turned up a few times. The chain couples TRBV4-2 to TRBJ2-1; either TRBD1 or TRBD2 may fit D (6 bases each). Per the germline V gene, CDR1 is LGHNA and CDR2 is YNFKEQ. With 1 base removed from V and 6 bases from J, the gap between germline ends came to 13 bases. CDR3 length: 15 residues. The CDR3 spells CASSQASGEANEQFF. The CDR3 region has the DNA TGTGCCAGCAGCCAAGCTTCAGGGGAGGCCAATGAGCAGTTCTTC.

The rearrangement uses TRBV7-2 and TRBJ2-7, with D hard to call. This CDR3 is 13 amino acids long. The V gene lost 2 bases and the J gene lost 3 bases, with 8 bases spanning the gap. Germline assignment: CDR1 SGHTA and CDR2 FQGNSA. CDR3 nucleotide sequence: TGTGCCAGCAGCTTACAGGAGATCTACGAGCAGTACTTC. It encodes CASSLQEIYEQYF.

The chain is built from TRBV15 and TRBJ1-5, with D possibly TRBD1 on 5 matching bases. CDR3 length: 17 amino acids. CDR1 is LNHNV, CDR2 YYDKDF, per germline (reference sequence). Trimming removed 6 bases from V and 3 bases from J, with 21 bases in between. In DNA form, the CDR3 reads TGTGCCACCAGACGGGCCTACCAGGGACCGATCAATCAGCCCCAGCATTTT. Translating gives CATRRAYQGPINQPQHF.

CDR3 coding DNA: TGTGCCAGCAGTGAGGGACAGCGAAATGAAAAACTGTTTTTT. It yields the protein CASSEGQRNEKLFF. The genes are TRBV6-1 and TRBJ1-4, with 7 bases that match TRBD1. Germline CDR1 reads MNHNS; CDR2 reads SASEGT. This CDR3 comprises 14 residues. Germline trimming cut 3 bases from V and 5 bases from J; bases unmatched to any gene: 3.

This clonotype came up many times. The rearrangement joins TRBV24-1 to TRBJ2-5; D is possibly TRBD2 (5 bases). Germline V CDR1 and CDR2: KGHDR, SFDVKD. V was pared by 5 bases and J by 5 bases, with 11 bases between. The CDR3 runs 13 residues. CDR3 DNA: TGTGCCACCAGTGTGGGAGCCGTGGAGACCCAGTACTTC. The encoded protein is CATSVGAVETQYF.

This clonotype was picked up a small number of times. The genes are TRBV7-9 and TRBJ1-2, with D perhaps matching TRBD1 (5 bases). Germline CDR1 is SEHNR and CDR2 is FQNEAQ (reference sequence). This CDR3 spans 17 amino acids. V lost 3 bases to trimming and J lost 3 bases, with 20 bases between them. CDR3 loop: CASSFGSISGTDYGYTF. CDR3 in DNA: TGTGCCAGCAGCTTCGGCTCCATCTCCGGGACCGACTATGGCTACACCTTC.

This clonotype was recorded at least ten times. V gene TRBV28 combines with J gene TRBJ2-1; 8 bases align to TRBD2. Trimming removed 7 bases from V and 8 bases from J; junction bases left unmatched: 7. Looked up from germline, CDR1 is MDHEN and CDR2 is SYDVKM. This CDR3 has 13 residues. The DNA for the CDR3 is TGTGCCAGCACTCCGAGCGGGAGATATGAGCAGTTCTTC. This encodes CASTPSGRYEQFF. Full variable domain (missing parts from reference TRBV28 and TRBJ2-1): DVKVTQSSRYLVKRTGEKVFLECVQDMDHENMFWYRQDPGLGLRLIYFSYDVKMKEKGDIPEGYSVSREKKERFSLILESASTNQTSMYLCASTPSGRYEQFFGPGTRLTVL.

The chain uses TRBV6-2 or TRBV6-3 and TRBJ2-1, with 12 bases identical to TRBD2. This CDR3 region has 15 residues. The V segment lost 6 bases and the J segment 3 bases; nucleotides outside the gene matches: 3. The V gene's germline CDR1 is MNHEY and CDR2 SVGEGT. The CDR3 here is CASRRTSGVYNEQFF. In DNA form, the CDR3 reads TGTGCCAGCAGAAGGACTAGCGGGGTCTACAATGAGCAGTTCTTC.

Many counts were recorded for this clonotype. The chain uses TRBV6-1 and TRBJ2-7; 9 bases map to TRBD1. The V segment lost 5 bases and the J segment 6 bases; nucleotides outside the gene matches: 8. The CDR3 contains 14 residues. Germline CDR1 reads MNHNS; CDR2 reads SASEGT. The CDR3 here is CASSSPGQGPEQYF. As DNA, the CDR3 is TGTGCCAGCAGTTCTCCGGGACAGGGTCCCGAGCAGTACTTC.

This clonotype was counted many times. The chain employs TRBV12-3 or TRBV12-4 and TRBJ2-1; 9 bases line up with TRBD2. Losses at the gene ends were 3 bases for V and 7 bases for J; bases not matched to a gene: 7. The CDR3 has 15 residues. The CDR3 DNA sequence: TGTGCCAGCAGTTTCGAGGCTAGCGGGATGAATGAGCAGTTCTTC. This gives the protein CASSFEASGMNEQFF.

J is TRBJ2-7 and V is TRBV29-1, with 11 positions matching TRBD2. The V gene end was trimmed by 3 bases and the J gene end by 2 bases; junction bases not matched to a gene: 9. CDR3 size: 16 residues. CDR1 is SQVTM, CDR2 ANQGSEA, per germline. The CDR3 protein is CSVDGPPGLAAYEQYF. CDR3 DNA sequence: TGCAGCGTTGACGGTCCACCGGGACTAGCGGCCTACGAGCAGTACTTC.